The TCR beta chain under discussion was sequenced for a study of T cell responses to AZD1222 COVID-19 vaccine. Overall study findings and caveats: CD4 TCRs linked to vaccination spanned spike, dominating at 160-218 and 743-854. Spike-specific TCR breadth and depth were elevated following two AZD1222 doses. Repertoire sampling happened only post peak T cell response. At study baseline, merely more than 5 AZD1222 recipients were seropositive.

Only in-frame clones appear in the TCRdb table, and some are missing; sequencing was by immunoSEQ multiplex PCR. The sample records 50,000 to 85,000 clones, 79% being singletons. This clone was recorded once. Its antigen remains unknown. The V end was cut by 5 bases, the J end by 2 bases, with 13 bases between. CDR1 is WSHSY and CDR2 is SAAADI in the germline V gene. CDR3 length: 14 residues. The V and J genes are TRBV10-2 and TRBJ2-7; perhaps D is TRBD1 or TRBD2 (5 bases each). The sample consisted of peripheral blood, taken on day 0 of MenACWY control vaccination. The clonotype comes from an adult in good health. The CDR3 spells CASSRSQGAYEQYF. As DNA, the CDR3 is TGCGCCAGCAGTAGGAGCCAGGGAGCCTACGAGCAGTACTTC.